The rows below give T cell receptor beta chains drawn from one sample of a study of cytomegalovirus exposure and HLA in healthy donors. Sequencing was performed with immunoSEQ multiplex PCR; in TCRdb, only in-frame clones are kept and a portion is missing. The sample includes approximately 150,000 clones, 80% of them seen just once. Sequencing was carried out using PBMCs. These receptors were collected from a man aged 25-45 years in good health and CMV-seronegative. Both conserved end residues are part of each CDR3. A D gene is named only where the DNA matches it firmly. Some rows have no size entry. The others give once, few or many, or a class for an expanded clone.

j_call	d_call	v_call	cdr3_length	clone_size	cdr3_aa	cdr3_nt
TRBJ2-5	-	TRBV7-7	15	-	CASSLDEGLQETQYF	TGTGCTAGCAGCTTAGACGAGGGTCTCCAAGAGACCCAGTACTTC
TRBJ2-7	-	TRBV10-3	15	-	CAISEYTGVPDEQYF	TGTGCCATCAGTGAGTACACGGGTGTTCCGGACGAGCAGTACTTC
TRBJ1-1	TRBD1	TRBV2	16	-	CASIDRTGRMNTEAFF	TGTGCCAGCATCGATAGGACAGGGAGGATGAACACTGAAGCTTTCTTT
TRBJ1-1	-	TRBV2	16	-	CASSELAPGANTEAFF	TGTGCCAGCAGTGAATTGGCTCCGGGAGCCAACACTGAAGCTTTCTTT
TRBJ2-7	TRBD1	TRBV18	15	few	CASSPISGQGAEQYF	TGTGCCAGCTCACCAATTTCCGGACAGGGGGCCGAGCAGTACTTC
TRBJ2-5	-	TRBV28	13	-	CASQAWDKETQYF	TGTGCCAGCCAGGCTTGGGACAAAGAGACCCAGTACTTC
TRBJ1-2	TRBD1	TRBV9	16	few	CASSPSRDRNYYGYTF	TGTGCCAGCAGCCCCAGCCGGGACAGGAACTACTATGGCTACACCTTC
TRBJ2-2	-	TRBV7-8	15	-	CASSLREVGTGELFF	TGTGCCAGCAGCTTACGAGAGGTCGGCACCGGGGAGCTGTTTTTT
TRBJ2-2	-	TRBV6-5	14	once	CASTSGVETGELFF	TGTGCCAGCACCTCAGGGGTAGAGACCGGGGAGCTGTTTTTT
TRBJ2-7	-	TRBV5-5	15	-	CASSSQMSRDYEQYF	TGTGCCAGCAGCTCCCAAATGTCCAGGGACTACGAGCAGTACTTC
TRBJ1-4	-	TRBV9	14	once	CASSETAYNEKLFF	TGTGCCAGCAGCGAGACAGCCTATAATGAAAAACTGTTTTTT
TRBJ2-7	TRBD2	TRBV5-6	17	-	CASSAGLAGSLTYEQYF	TGTGCCAGCAGCGCGGGACTAGCGGGTTCTTTAACCTACGAGCAGTACTTC
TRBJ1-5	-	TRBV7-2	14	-	CASSLPGGRQPQHF	TGTGCCAGCAGCTTACCCGGGGGGCGTCAGCCCCAGCATTTT
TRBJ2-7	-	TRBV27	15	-	CASSFSEGAPYEQYF	TGTGCCAGCAGTTTTTCGGAAGGGGCCCCCTACGAGCAGTACTTC
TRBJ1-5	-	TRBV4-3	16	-	CASSQGVDSSYQPQHF	TGCGCCAGCAGCCAAGGGGTGGACAGCAGTTATCAGCCCCAGCATTTT
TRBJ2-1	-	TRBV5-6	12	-	CASSASSSEQFF	TGTGCCAGCAGCGCTTCTAGCAGTGAGCAGTTCTTC
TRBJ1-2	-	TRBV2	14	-	CASSEPGSNYGYTF	TGTGCCAGCAGTGAACCAGGATCAAACTATGGCTACACCTTC
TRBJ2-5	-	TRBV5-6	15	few	CASSNRQTLQETQYF	TGTGCCAGCAGCAACCGACAGACCCTCCAAGAGACCCAGTACTTC
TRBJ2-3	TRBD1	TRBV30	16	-	CAWPGTEHTSTDTQYF	TGTGCCTGGCCCGGGACAGAGCATACTAGCACAGATACGCAGTATTTT
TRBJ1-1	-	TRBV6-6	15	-	CASRPPSDSSAGAFF	TGTGCCAGCAGGCCTCCCTCGGACTCTTCAGCTGGGGCTTTCTTT
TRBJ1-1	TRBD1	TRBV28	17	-	CASSTEGQGLLNTEAFF	TGTGCCAGCAGTACTGAGGGACAGGGGCTCCTGAACACTGAAGCTTTCTTT
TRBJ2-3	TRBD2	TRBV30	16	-	CACPGLAGGLEDTQYF	TGTGCCTGCCCGGGACTAGCGGGGGGGCTGGAAGATACGCAGTATTTT
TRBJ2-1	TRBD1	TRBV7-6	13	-	CASSSQGLHEQFF	TGTGCCAGCAGCTCACAGGGGTTGCATGAGCAGTTCTTC
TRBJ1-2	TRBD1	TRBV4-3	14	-	CASSHRDRVYGYTF	TGCGCCAGCAGCCATCGGGACAGGGTGTATGGCTACACCTTC
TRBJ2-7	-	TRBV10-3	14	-	CAINGNSNSYEQYF	TGTGCCATCAACGGGAACAGCAACTCCTACGAGCAGTACTTC
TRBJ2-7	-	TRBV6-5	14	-	CASSSAAGTYEQYF	TGTGCCAGCAGCTCGGCGGCGGGAACCTACGAGCAGTACTTC
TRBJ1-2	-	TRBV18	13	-	CASSRDTEYGYTF	TGTGCCAGCTCACGGGACACTGAGTATGGCTACACCTTC
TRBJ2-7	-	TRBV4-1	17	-	CASSQEGGLDRAYEQYF	TGCGCCAGCAGCCAAGAAGGCGGCTTAGACAGAGCCTACGAGCAGTACTTC
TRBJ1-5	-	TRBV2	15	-	CASRPEDSSNQPQHF	TGTGCCAGCAGGCCAGAGGACTCGAGCAATCAGCCCCAGCATTTT
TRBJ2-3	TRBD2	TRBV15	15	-	CATSRSGGAADTQYF	TGTGCCACCAGCAGATCCGGGGGGGCCGCAGATACGCAGTATTTT
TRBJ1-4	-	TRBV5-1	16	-	CASSLGGTGGNEKLFF	TGCGCCAGCAGCTTGGGGGGGACTGGAGGTAATGAAAAACTGTTTTTT
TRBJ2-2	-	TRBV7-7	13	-	CASTPVATGELFF	TGTGCTAGCACCCCGGTAGCCACCGGGGAGCTGTTTTTT
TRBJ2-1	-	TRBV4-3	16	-	CASSHRPMARGNEQFF	TGCGCCAGCAGCCACCGGCCAATGGCCCGAGGCAATGAGCAGTTCTTC
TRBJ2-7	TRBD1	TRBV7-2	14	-	CASSVGDSPYEQYF	TGTGCCAGCAGCGTAGGGGACAGTCCTTACGAGCAGTACTTC
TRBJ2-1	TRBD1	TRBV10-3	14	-	CAISGGQGFNEQFF	TGTGCCATCAGTGGCGGACAGGGTTTCAATGAGCAGTTCTTC
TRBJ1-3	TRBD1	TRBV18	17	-	CASSPPWGQVFGNTIYF	TGTGCCAGCTCACCACCGTGGGGACAGGTCTTTGGAAACACCATATATTTT
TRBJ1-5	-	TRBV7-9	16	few	CASSLGGGDSNQPQHF	TGTGCCAGCAGCTTAGGTGGGGGGGATAGCAATCAGCCCCAGCATTTT
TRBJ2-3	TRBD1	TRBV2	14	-	CATTSTGGTDTQYF	TGTGCCACGACCTCTACAGGGGGCACAGATACGCAGTATTTT
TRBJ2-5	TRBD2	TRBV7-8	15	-	CASSLMRGLQETQYF	TGTGCCAGCAGCTTAATGAGGGGACTACAAGAGACCCAGTACTTC
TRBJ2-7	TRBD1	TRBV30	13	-	CAWSHGTAYEQYF	TGTGCCTGGAGCCACGGGACAGCCTACGAGCAGTACTTC
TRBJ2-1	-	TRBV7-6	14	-	CASSLESGPNEQFF	TGTGCCAGCAGCTTAGAGTCAGGGCCCAATGAGCAGTTCTTC
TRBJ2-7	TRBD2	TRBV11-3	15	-	CASSQGREGRNEQYF	TGTGCCAGCAGCCAAGGGCGGGAGGGCCGGAACGAGCAGTACTTC
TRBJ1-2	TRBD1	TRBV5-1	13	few	CASSSGQSYGYTF	TGCGCCAGCAGCTCGGGACAGAGCTATGGCTACACCTTC
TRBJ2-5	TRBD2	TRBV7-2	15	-	CASSLARTSSETQYF	TGTGCCAGCAGCTTAGCGCGGACTAGCAGTGAGACCCAGTACTTC
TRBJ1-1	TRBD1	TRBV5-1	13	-	CASSLDRGTEAFF	TGCGCCAGCAGCTTGGACAGGGGTACTGAAGCTTTCTTT
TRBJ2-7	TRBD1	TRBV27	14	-	CASSLGTGHVEQYF	TGTGCCAGCAGTCTCGGGACAGGGCACGTCGAGCAGTACTTC
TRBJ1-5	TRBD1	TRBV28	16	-	CASSFPRDSSHQPQHF	TGTGCCAGCAGTTTCCCGCGGGACAGCTCGCATCAGCCCCAGCATTTT
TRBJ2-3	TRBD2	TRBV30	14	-	CAWGAGLAGGRQYF	TGTGCCTGGGGTGCCGGACTAGCGGGGGGCCGGCAGTATTTT
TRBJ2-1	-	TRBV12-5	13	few	CASGSGLTNEQFF	TGTGCTAGTGGTTCGGGTCTAACCAATGAGCAGTTCTTC
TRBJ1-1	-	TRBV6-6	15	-	CASSYQGWLNTEAFF	TGTGCCAGCAGTTACCAGGGCTGGTTGAACACTGAAGCTTTCTTT
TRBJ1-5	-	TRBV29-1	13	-	CSVEQGLGQPQHF	TGCAGCGTTGAACAGGGGTTGGGTCAGCCCCAGCATTTT